The 31 T cell receptor beta chains presented below share a single source sample, sequenced in a study of blood T cell repertoires in COVID-19. The table came from immunoSEQ multiplex PCR; TCRdb's copy has only in-frame clones and leaves some out. This table has approximately 200,000 clones, 94% appearing once. Sequencing input: peripheral blood. These receptors were collected from a man aged 30-40 years with COVID-19, enrolled during active disease.

V usage is TRBV5-1 and J usage is TRBJ1-1; TRBD1 matches 8 bases. This CDR3 contains 15 residues. The V gene end was trimmed by 4 bases and the J gene end by 1 base; junction bases not matched to a gene: 6. Germline V gene sequence: CDR1 SGHRS, CDR2 YFSETQ. CDR3 in amino acids: CASSPDRVTNTEAFF. The CDR3 bases are TGCGCCAGCAGCCCGGACAGGGTGACGAACACTGAAGCTTTCTTT.

This clone was picked up one time. This chain links TRBV25-1 with TRBJ1-1, with no clear D. Per the germline V gene, CDR1 is MGHDK and CDR2 is SYGVNS. The ends were cut back, 3 bases at V and 12 bases at J, with 11 bases in the middle. This CDR3 is built from 11 residues. The CDR3 spells CASSEGRSTFF. CDR3 bases: TGTGCCAGCAGTGAGGGCAGGTCGACTTTCTTT. Complete variable domain (other parts from reference TRBV25-1 and TRBJ1-1): EADIYQTPRYLVIGTGKKITLECSQTMGHDKMYWYQQDPGMELHLIHYSYGVNSTEKGDLSSESTVSRIRTEHFPLTLESARPSHTSQYLCASSEGRSTFFGQGTRLTVV.

This clone was observed a single time. The chain couples TRBV19 to TRBJ2-7, with 7 bases that match TRBD1. Germline values: CDR1 LNHDA, CDR2 SQIVND (reference sequence). The CDR3 totals 13 residues. J gave up 1 base and V 4 bases, and 1 base lay outside the gene matches. DNA of the CDR3: TGTGCCAGTAGTACGGACAGGTCCTACGAGCAGTACTTC. This gives the protein CASSTDRSYEQYF.

This sequence joins TRBV9 and TRBJ2-7; TRBD1 might be the D (6 bases). Germline-derived CDR1 and CDR2 are SGDLS and YYNGEE. Trimming took 4 bases from V and 3 from J, leaving 14 bases between them. The CDR3 loop spans 14 amino acids. The CDR3 loop reads CASSPGDRSYEQYF. The CDR3 nucleotides are TGTGCCAGCAGCCCGGGCGACAGGAGCTACGAGCAGTACTTC.

The rearrangement joins TRBV5-4 to TRBJ2-2, with 7 positions matching TRBD1. Losses at the gene ends were 2 bases for V and 5 bases for J; bases not matched to a gene: 9. Per the germline V gene, CDR1 is SGHNT and CDR2 is YYREEE (reference sequence). CDR3 length equals 16 residues. The CDR3 loop reads CASSFGQDLLTGELFF. The CDR3 bases are TGTGCCAGCAGCTTCGGACAGGATCTGTTGACCGGGGAGCTGTTTTTT.

The chain links TRBV5-1 to TRBJ2-1; D unresolved. V gave up 7 bases and J gave up 7 bases, with 9 bases separating them. The CDR3 extends over 11 amino acids. CDR1 and CDR2 from the germline V gene are SGHRS and YFSETQ. The CDR3: CASSQVNEQFF. As DNA, the CDR3 is TGCGCCAGCTCCCAGGTAAATGAGCAGTTCTTC.

CDR3 loop: CASSPAGFGTWMNTEAFF. The CDR3 nucleotides are TGCGCCAGCAGCCCCGCGGGGTTCGGGACCTGGATGAACACTGAAGCTTTCTTT. The chain carries TRBV5-1 and TRBJ1-1, with a tentative D call TRBD1 (5 bases). Germline V lookup: CDR1 SGHRS, CDR2 YFSETQ. The CDR3 covers 18 residues. V dropped 4 bases and J dropped 0 bases, with 22 bases sitting between them.

There are a few counts of this clone. The genes are TRBV7-6 and TRBJ1-4, with D tentatively TRBD1 (6 bases). Trimming shortened V by 7 bases and J by 6 bases, and 12 bases separated the two germline ends. Germline V lookup: CDR1 SGHVS, CDR2 FNYEAQ. CDR3 length: 13 amino acids. The CDR3 spells CASTGAGDEKLFF. The DNA of the CDR3 is TGTGCCAGCACGGGGGCGGGGGATGAAAAACTGTTTTTT. The variable domain in full, completed from reference TRBV7-6 and TRBJ1-4, reads GAGVSQSPRYKVTKRGQDVALRCDPISGHVSLYWYRQALGQGPEFLTYFNYEAQQDKSGLPNDRFSAERPEGSISTLTIQRTEQRDSAMYRCASTGAGDEKLFFGSGTQLSVL.

This CDR3 is CATSEAGFGYGYTF. The CDR3 region has the DNA TGTGCCACCAGCGAAGCAGGATTCGGCTATGGCTACACCTTC. The chain combines TRBV15 with TRBJ1-2, with D unresolved. CDR1 LNHNV and CDR2 YYDKDF come from the germline V gene (reference sequence). V was pared by 5 bases and J by 4 bases, with 14 bases between. The CDR3 contains 14 residues.

Regarding this clone: This CDR3 is also generated by other DNA sequences in the sample. V gene TRBV19 combines with J gene TRBJ2-2; 11 bases map to TRBD2. After removal of 2 bases from V and 4 bases from J, the junction contained 0 bases not matched to a gene. The CDR3 extends over 15 amino acids. CDR1 and CDR2 (germline): LNHDA, SQIVND (reference sequence). CDR3 region: CASSITSGGTGELFF. As DNA, the CDR3 is TGTGCCAGTAGTATAACTAGCGGGGGCACCGGGGAGCTGTTTTTT.

This chain uses TRBV27 with TRBJ1-2; 7 bases agree with TRBD1. The CDR3 extends over 15 amino acids. V lost 6 bases and J lost 4; bases outside the gene matches: 11. Germline V gives CDR1 MNHEY, CDR2 SMNVEV (reference sequence). The CDR3 reads CASSPPGTDSYGYTF. The CDR3, as DNA: TGTGCCAGCAGCCCTCCCGGGACAGACTCCTATGGCTACACCTTC.

CDR3 coding DNA: TGCGCCAGCAGTGAGCGGGACAGGGGCTCTGGAAACACCATATATTTT. The encoded protein is CASSERDRGSGNTIYF. The V and J genes are TRBV10-2 and TRBJ1-3; 10 nucleotides line up with TRBD1. Germline CDR1 is WSHSY and CDR2 is SAAADI. This CDR3 has 16 residues. Trimming cost V 2 bases and J 0 bases; bases outside gene matches: 1.

This clone is a singleton in its sample. The V call is TRBV28, the J call TRBJ2-1; 11 bases match TRBD2. Germline trimming cut 10 bases from V and 7 bases from J; bases unmatched to any gene: 6. Germline lookup yields CDR1 MDHEN and CDR2 SYDVKM. CDR3 length: 13 residues. CDR3: CATITSGGNEQFF. CDR3 bases: TGTGCCACAATTACTAGCGGGGGAAATGAGCAGTTCTTC.

The chain joins TRBV2 to TRBJ2-3, with 8 positions matching TRBD2. Looked up from germline, CDR1 is SNHLY and CDR2 is FYNNEI. Trimming at V came to 7 bases and at J to 8 bases, leaving 5 bases not matched to a gene. The CDR3 covers 12 residues. This chain's CDR3 is CASTLTSGTQYF. The DNA of the CDR3 is TGTGCCAGCACCCTAACTAGCGGTACGCAGTATTTT. The full variable domain, rest sourced from reference TRBV2 and TRBJ2-3, is EPEVTQTPSHQVTQMGQEVILRCVPISNHLYFYWYRQILGQKVEFLVSFYNNEISEKSEIFDDQFSVERPDGSNFTLKIRSTKLEDSAMYFCASTLTSGTQYFGPGTRLTVL.

CDR3 coding DNA: TGTGCCACCAGCAGAGTGGTCGGGACAAATATTAACGAGCAGTACTTC. This codes for CATSRVVGTNINEQYF. The chain uses TRBV15 and TRBJ2-7; possible D gene TRBD1, 6 bases. Germline V gives CDR1 LNHNV, CDR2 YYDKDF (reference sequence). The CDR3 has 16 residues. Trimming removed 1 base at V and 5 bases at J, with 18 bases between.

This chain uses TRBV10-3 with TRBJ2-1; D possibly corresponds to TRBD1 (6 bases). This CDR3 has 13 residues. The ends were cut back, 6 bases at V and 8 bases at J, with 14 bases in the middle. Germline CDR1 ENHRY, CDR2 SYGVKD. This CDR3 is CAIRDLSGDEQFF. The CDR3 DNA is TGTGCCATCAGGGATCTCTCAGGGGATGAGCAGTTCTTC.

This clone was picked up one time. This CDR3 is CASSITGTATGELFF. CDR3 sequence (DNA): TGTGCCAGCTCGATTACCGGGACAGCGACCGGGGAGCTGTTTTTT. This chain uses TRBV2 with TRBJ2-2, with TRBD1 matching over 7 bases. V lost 8 bases to trimming and J lost 5 bases; unmatched junction nucleotides: 11. Germline assignment: CDR1 SNHLY and CDR2 FYNNEI. CDR3 length: 15 amino acids.

This chain links TRBV19 with TRBJ1-1; D remains ambiguous. V shed 1 base and J shed 5 bases, with 14 bases lying between them. CDR1 is LNHDA, CDR2 SQIVND, per germline (reference sequence). This CDR3 is built from 15 residues. The CDR3 bases are TGTGCCAGTAGTATAGGGGCCGGGGTTGGGACTGAAGCTTTCTTT. As protein: CASSIGAGVGTEAFF. Together with reference TRBV19 and TRBJ1-1, the CDR3 gives the full variable domain: DGGITQSPKYLFRKEGQNVTLSCEQNLNHDAMYWYRQDPGQGLRLIYYSQIVNDFQKGDIAEGYSVSREKKESFPLTVTSAQKNPTAFYLCASSIGAGVGTEAFFGQGTRLTVV.

The rearrangement uses TRBV5-1 and TRBJ1-2; 8 bases line up with TRBD1. CDR1 SGHRS and CDR2 YFSETQ come from the germline V gene. With V trimmed by 0 bases and J by 7 bases, 2 bases remained unmatched. The CDR3 runs 13 residues. The CDR3 bases are TGCGCCAGCAGCTTGGGGACAGGGTTTGGCTACACCTTC. This encodes CASSLGTGFGYTF.

This clone has only one observation. The chain carries TRBV4-1 and TRBJ1-4, with 9 bases aligning to TRBD1. Germline-derived CDR1 and CDR2 are MGHRA and YSYEKL. The CDR3 is made up of 15 amino acids. J was trimmed by 8 bases and V by 4 bases; bases with no gene match: 8. The CDR3: CASSRLGQGGEKLFF. CDR3 DNA sequence: TGCGCCAGCAGCCGACTGGGACAGGGAGGAGAAAAACTGTTTTTT.

The CDR3 reads CASSYSRQGNYEQYF. CDR3 nucleotide sequence: TGTGCCAGCAGTTACTCGCGACAGGGAAACTACGAGCAGTACTTC. The gene calls are TRBV6-5 and TRBJ2-7; TRBD1 matches 7 bases. The J segment lost 3 bases and the V segment lost 0 bases, leaving 5 bases of the junction unmatched. Looked up from germline, CDR1 is MNHEY and CDR2 is SVGAGI. This CDR3 is built from 15 residues.

This clone was counted a single time. The V and J genes are TRBV6-5 and TRBJ2-7; the match to TRBD2 covers 11 bases. V was clipped by 2 bases and J by 2 bases; unmatched bases: 5. CDR1 MNHEY and CDR2 SVGAGI come from the germline V gene. The CDR3 covers 16 residues. The CDR3 here is CASSYPRLAGTYEQYF. The CDR3 DNA sequence: TGTGCCAGCAGTTACCCTAGACTAGCGGGGACCTACGAGCAGTACTTC.

The gene calls are TRBV20-1 and TRBJ1-4; TRBD1 aligns across 10 bases. J lost 6 bases, V lost 3 bases, and 7 bases had no gene match. CDR3 length: 15 residues. Per the germline V gene, CDR1 is DFQATT and CDR2 is SNEGSKA (reference sequence). The CDR3 DNA reads TGCAGTGCTAGTAATCCCGGGACAGGGGATGAAAAACTGTTTTTT. Translating gives CSASNPGTGDEKLFF.

This clone has only a few counts. V usage is TRBV18 and J usage is TRBJ2-7; the match to TRBD2 covers 8 bases. Germline CDR1 is KGHSH and CDR2 is LQKENI. J lost 0 bases, V lost 3 bases, and 7 bases had no gene match. This CDR3 has 16 residues. For the CDR3, the DNA is TGTGCCAGCTCACCGATAGCGGGGAGCCGCTCCTACGAGCAGTACTTC. Its translation is CASSPIAGSRSYEQYF.

Only one count was recorded for this clone. The rearrangement uses TRBV7-9 and TRBJ2-3; perhaps TRBD2 as D (5 bases). From germline, CDR1 is SEHNR and CDR2 FQNEAQ (reference sequence). Trimming pared 7 bases from V and 9 bases from J, leaving 11 bases between. CDR3 length equals 11 residues. This CDR3 is CASTLSVTQYF. In DNA, the CDR3 is TGTGCCAGCACCCTTAGCGTAACGCAGTATTTT.

The gene calls are TRBV3-1 (or the pseudogene TRBV3-2) and TRBJ1-6; TRBD1 might be the D (5 bases). V lost 0 bases to trimming and J lost 18 bases, with 12 bases between them. CDR3 length equals 12 residues. CDR1 and CDR2 (germline): LGHDT, YNNKEL (reference sequence). The CDR3 region is CASSQDRGNPHF. Written as DNA, the CDR3 is TGTGCCAGCAGCCAAGATCGGGGGAATCCCCACTTT.

The V and J genes are TRBV10-2 and TRBJ1-6; D gene ambiguous. CDR1 and CDR2 from the germline V gene are WSHSY and SAAADI. Trimming removed 2 bases from V and 0 bases from J, with 5 bases in between. The CDR3 has 15 residues. The CDR3 spells CASSEGSSYNSPLHF. The CDR3, as DNA: TGCGCCAGCAGTGAGGGGAGCTCCTATAATTCACCCCTCCACTTT.

This CDR3 is CASSVEGAYGNTIYF. CDR3 sequence (DNA): TGTGCCAGCAGCGTAGAGGGGGCTTACGGAAACACCATATATTTT. The rearrangement links TRBV9 to TRBJ1-3; TRBD1 matches 7 bases. CDR1 and CDR2 from the germline V gene are SGDLS and YYNGEE. This CDR3 has 15 amino acids. The trim removed 0 bases at V and 4 bases at J, leaving 4 bases unmatched.

The chain uses TRBV5-6 and TRBJ1-1; D possibly corresponds to TRBD1 (6 bases). With 2 bases removed from V and 0 bases from J, the gap between germline ends came to 23 bases. CDR1 is SGHDT, CDR2 YYEEEE, per germline. The CDR3 runs to 19 residues. CDR3 amino acids: CASSFFLGRGIKMNTEAFF. As DNA, the CDR3 is TGTGCCAGCAGCTTTTTTTTAGGCAGGGGTATAAAAATGAACACTGAAGCTTTCTTT.

The V gene is TRBV2, the J gene TRBJ2-6; D remains ambiguous. Trimming pared 7 bases from V and 0 bases from J, leaving 7 bases between. The CDR3 is 14 amino acids. The V gene's germline CDR1 is SNHLY and CDR2 FYNNEI. CDR3 amino acids: CASTLYSGANVLTF. In DNA form, the CDR3 reads TGTGCCAGCACACTCTACTCTGGGGCCAACGTCCTGACTTTC.

This chain connects TRBV4-1 to TRBJ1-2; D ambiguous. This CDR3 is built from 15 residues. The germline CDR1 and CDR2 sequences are MGHRA and YSYEKL. V gave up 3 bases and J gave up 3 bases, with 14 bases separating them. CDR3 sequence (DNA): TGCGCCAGCAGCCAGGCGACGGAGCAAGACTATGGCTACACCTTC. As protein: CASSQATEQDYGYTF.